Listed below are T cell receptor beta chains from one sample, sequenced in a study of blood T cell repertoires in COVID-19. Profiled with immunoSEQ multiplex PCR; TCRdb holds only in-frame clones, not every one. The top ten clones hold approximately 0.7% of a sample with around 260,000 clones, roughly 88% of them seen once. What was sequenced was peripheral blood. The receptors shown here come from a human donor in a cohort sampled during active COVID-19. Each CDR3 is given with its conserved first and last residue. The D gene is left open where the match is weak. Some rows have no size entry. The others give once, few or many, or a class for an expanded clone.

size	length	J	V	D	CDR3	DNA
-	16	TRBJ2-7	TRBV5-1	TRBD2	CASSLQQTSGVSEQYF	TGCGCCAGCAGCCTACAGCAGACTAGCGGGGTAAGCGAGCAGTACTTC
-	15	TRBJ2-3	TRBV5-1	-	CASSLNRGVGDTQYF	TGCGCCAGCAGCTTGAATCGGGGAGTGGGGGATACGCAGTATTTT
-	12	TRBJ2-7	TRBV3-1/TRBV3-2	-	CASSYRVHEQYF	TGTGCCAGCAGCTACAGGGTCCACGAGCAGTACTTC
-	16	TRBJ2-7	TRBV7-8	TRBD2	CASSLGPSGGAYEQYF	TGTGCCAGCAGCTTAGGGCCTAGCGGGGGGGCCTACGAGCAGTACTTC
-	14	TRBJ2-1	TRBV5-1	-	CASSLGLASDEQFF	TGCGCCAGCAGCTTGGGTCTAGCGTCGGATGAGCAGTTCTTC
once	16	TRBJ1-1	TRBV6-6	TRBD1	CASTSGTGGYYTEAFF	TGTGCCAGCACCTCCGGGACAGGGGGCTATTACACTGAAGCTTTCTTT
once	13	TRBJ2-7	TRBV10-2	-	CASSDGQSYEQYF	TGCGCCAGCAGTGACGGACAGAGCTACGAGCAGTACTTC
-	14	TRBJ2-5	TRBV7-2	-	CASSLARREETQYF	TGTGCCAGCAGCTTAGCCCGACGGGAAGAGACCCAGTACTTC
-	15	TRBJ2-5	TRBV25-1	TRBD1	CASSNRDRVRETQYF	TGTGCCAGCAGTAACCGGGACAGGGTTAGAGAGACCCAGTACTTC
-	14	TRBJ2-7	TRBV2	TRBD1	CASNNRGPGYEQYF	TGTGCCAGCAATAACAGGGGGCCGGGCTACGAGCAGTACTTC
-	17	TRBJ1-3	TRBV23-1	-	CASDVYGRPHSGNTIYF	TGCGCCAGCGACGTCTATGGCAGGCCCCACTCTGGAAACACCATATATTTT
-	14	TRBJ1-2	TRBV7-2	-	CASSSDILPYGYTF	TGTGCCAGCAGCTCGGACATTCTACCCTATGGCTACACCTTC
-	16	TRBJ2-7	TRBV4-2	-	CASSQDYREAPYEQYF	TGTGCCAGCAGCCAAGATTATCGTGAGGCCCCCTACGAGCAGTACTTC
-	16	TRBJ2-5	TRBV6-5	-	CASSYSFYAGRETQYF	TGTGCCAGCAGTTACTCGTTTTATGCGGGCCGAGAGACCCAGTACTTC
-	11	TRBJ1-2	TRBV6-5	-	CASTPGHGYTF	TGTGCCAGCACGCCAGGGCACGGCTACACCTTC
-	18	TRBJ1-1	TRBV10-1	TRBD1	CASSGHRDRGGRNTEAFF	TGCGCCAGCAGTGGGCACCGGGACAGGGGAGGTAGGAACACTGAAGCTTTCTTT
-	13	TRBJ1-1	TRBV12-5	-	CASGWDMDTEAFF	TGTGCTAGTGGTTGGGACATGGACACTGAAGCTTTCTTT
-	16	TRBJ1-2	TRBV4-3	-	CASSQDLKETNYGYTF	TGCGCCAGCAGCCAAGATTTGAAGGAGACCAACTATGGCTACACCTTC
-	16	TRBJ1-2	TRBV19	TRBD1	CASSTGTGEAYYGYTF	TGTGCCAGTAGTACTGGGACAGGGGAGGCGTACTATGGCTACACCTTC
-	13	TRBJ1-2	TRBV5-1	-	CASSLVESYGYTF	TGCGCCAGCAGCTTGGTAGAGTCCTATGGCTACACCTTC
-	13	TRBJ2-7	TRBV28	-	CASRRTVSYEQYF	TGTGCCAGCAGACGGACAGTCTCCTACGAGCAGTACTTC
-	15	TRBJ2-7	TRBV28	TRBD1	CASSLGTGGPYEQYF	TGTGCCAGCAGTCTCGGGACAGGGGGTCCTTACGAGCAGTACTTC
-	18	TRBJ2-5	TRBV6-2/TRBV6-3	TRBD2	CASSETLMGGSGQETQYF	TGTGCCAGCAGCGAAACCCTTATGGGCGGGAGCGGACAAGAGACCCAGTACTTC
-	17	TRBJ2-7	TRBV19	TRBD1	CASSIRQGVNPSYEQYF	TGTGCCAGTAGTATCAGGCAGGGGGTTAATCCCTCCTACGAGCAGTACTTC
-	15	TRBJ1-2	TRBV19	-	CASSIGDTANYGYTF	TGTGCCAGTAGTATCGGGGACACCGCTAACTATGGCTACACCTTC
-	13	TRBJ2-1	TRBV19	TRBD2	CASSSGLAGEQFF	TGTGCCAGTAGTTCCGGACTAGCGGGTGAGCAGTTCTTC
-	15	TRBJ1-6	TRBV6-5	-	CASLEGISYNSPLHF	TGTGCCAGCTTAGAGGGTATCTCCTATAATTCACCCCTCCACTTT
-	15	TRBJ1-1	TRBV18	-	CASSPPGTLNTEAFF	TGTGCCAGCTCACCCCCTGGGACATTGAACACTGAAGCTTTCTTT
-	15	TRBJ2-7	TRBV28	TRBD1	CASSRTGTGLGEQYF	TGTGCCAGCAGCCGAACCGGGACAGGGCTCGGAGAGCAGTACTTC
-	16	TRBJ2-7	TRBV29-1	-	CSVEGLLAGAPYEQYF	TGCAGCGTTGAAGGGCTTTTGGCAGGGGCCCCCTACGAGCAGTACTTC
-	16	TRBJ1-3	TRBV4-3	-	CASSQDRGWSGNTIYF	TGCGCCAGCAGCCAAGACAGGGGCTGGTCTGGAAACACCATATATTTT
-	14	TRBJ1-4	TRBV30	TRBD1	CAWGIQGANEKLFF	TGTGCCTGGGGTATACAGGGGGCTAATGAAAAACTGTTTTTT
-	16	TRBJ2-5	TRBV27	TRBD2	CASSRYSSGLGETQYF	TGTGCCAGCAGTAGGTATTCTAGCGGACTCGGAGAGACCCAGTACTTC
-	15	TRBJ1-4	TRBV13	-	CASSLSGSTNEKLFF	TGTGCCAGCAGCTTATCAGGGTCAACTAATGAAAAACTGTTTTTT
few	15	TRBJ1-2	TRBV4-3	-	CASSQDVGREGGYTF	TGCGCCAGCAGCCAAGATGTCGGCCGGGAAGGCGGCTACACCTTC
-	15	TRBJ2-1	TRBV7-3	-	CASSPDSLPYNEQFF	TGTGCCAGCAGCCCCGACAGCCTGCCATACAATGAGCAGTTCTTC
-	13	TRBJ2-7	TRBV14	-	CASSQIGGSEQYF	TGTGCCAGCAGCCAAATTGGGGGGTCCGAGCAGTACTTC
-	14	TRBJ2-7	TRBV9	-	CASSVDGQNYEQYF	TGTGCCAGCAGCGTAGATGGACAGAATTACGAGCAGTACTTC
-	19	TRBJ2-7	TRBV7-8	-	CASTFTGGQSFLRASEQYF	TGTGCCAGCACCTTTACCGGGGGACAGTCCTTCTTACGAGCATCGGAGCAGTACTTC
-	15	TRBJ2-3	TRBV9	-	CASSVVWGGTDTQYF	TGTGCCAGCAGCGTAGTGTGGGGGGGCACAGATACGCAGTATTTT
-	13	TRBJ2-7	TRBV7-9	-	CASSFEFRYEQYF	TGTGCCAGCAGCTTTGAGTTTCGCTACGAGCAGTACTTC
-	17	TRBJ1-2	TRBV3-1/TRBV3-2	-	CASSQGYRSGGMWGYTF	TGTGCCAGCAGCCAAGGTTACCGATCGGGGGGGATGTGGGGCTACACCTTC
-	16	TRBJ2-7	TRBV3-1/TRBV3-2	TRBD1	CASSHPTGDFSYEQYF	TGTGCCAGCAGCCACCCGACAGGGGACTTCTCCTACGAGCAGTACTTC
-	13	TRBJ2-7	TRBV28	TRBD1	CASTSGQDNEQYF	TGTGCCAGCACCTCGGGACAGGACAACGAGCAGTACTTC
-	17	TRBJ1-2	TRBV30	TRBD1	CAWIGRDRGKGDYGYTF	TGTGCCTGGATCGGTAGGGACAGGGGGAAGGGGGACTATGGCTACACCTTC